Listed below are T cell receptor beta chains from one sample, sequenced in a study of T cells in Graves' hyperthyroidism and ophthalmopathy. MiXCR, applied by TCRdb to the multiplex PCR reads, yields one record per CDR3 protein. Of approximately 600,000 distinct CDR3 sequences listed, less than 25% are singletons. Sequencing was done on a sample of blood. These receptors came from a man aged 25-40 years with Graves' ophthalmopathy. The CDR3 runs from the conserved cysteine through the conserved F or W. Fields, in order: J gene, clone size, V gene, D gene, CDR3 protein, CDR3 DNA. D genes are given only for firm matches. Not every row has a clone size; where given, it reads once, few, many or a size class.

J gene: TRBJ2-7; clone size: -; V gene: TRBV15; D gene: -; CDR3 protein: CATSTRQVADEQYF; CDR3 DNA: TGTGCCACCAGCACACGACAGGTCGCGGACGAGCAGTACTTC
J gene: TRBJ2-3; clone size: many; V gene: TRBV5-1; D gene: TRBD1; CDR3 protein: CASSPYGQGARDTQYF; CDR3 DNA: TGCGCCAGCAGCCCCTATGGACAGGGGGCGAGAGATACGCAGTATTTT
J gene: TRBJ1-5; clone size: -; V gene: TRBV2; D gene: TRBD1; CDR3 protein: CASSEARDRGHQPQHF; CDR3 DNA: TGTGCCAGCAGTGAAGCCCGGGACAGGGGTCATCAGCCCCAGCATTTT
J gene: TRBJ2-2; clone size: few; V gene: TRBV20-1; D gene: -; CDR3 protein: CSAKWRGSNTGELFF; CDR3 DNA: TGCAGTGCAAAGTGGCGGGGCTCCAACACCGGGGAGCTGTTTTTT
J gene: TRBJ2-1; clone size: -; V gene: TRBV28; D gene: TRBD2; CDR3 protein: CASSPLLSGPYNEQFF; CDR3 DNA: TGTGCCAGCAGTCCCCTCCTTAGCGGGCCTTACAATGAGCAGTTCTTC
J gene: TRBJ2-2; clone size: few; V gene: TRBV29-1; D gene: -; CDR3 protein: CSVGGRGPRSGELFF; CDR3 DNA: TGCAGCGTCGGCGGGCGGGGCCCCAGGTCCGGGGAGCTGTTTTTT
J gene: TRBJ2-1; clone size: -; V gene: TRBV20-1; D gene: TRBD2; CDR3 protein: CSAVGLVLTRPDNEQFF; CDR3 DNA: TGCAGTGCTGTAGGACTAGTATTAACTAGGCCTGACAATGAGCAGTTCTTC
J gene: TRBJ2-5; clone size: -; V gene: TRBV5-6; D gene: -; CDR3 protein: CASSWGEAQYF; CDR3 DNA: TGTGCCAGCAGCTGGGGAGAGGCCCAGTACTTC
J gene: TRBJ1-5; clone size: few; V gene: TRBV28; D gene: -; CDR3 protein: CASSLEAYDQPQHF; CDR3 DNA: TGTGCCAGCAGTTTAGAGGCTTACGATCAGCCCCAGCATTTT
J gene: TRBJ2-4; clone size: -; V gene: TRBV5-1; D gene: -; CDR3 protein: CASSLRGVKNIQYF; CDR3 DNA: TGTGCCAGTAGCTTGAGAGGGGTAAAAAACATCCAGTACTTC
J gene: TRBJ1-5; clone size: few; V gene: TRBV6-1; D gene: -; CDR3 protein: CASSETRGYQPQHF; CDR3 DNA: TGTGCCAGCAGTGAAACCAGGGGTTATCAGCCCCAGCATTTT
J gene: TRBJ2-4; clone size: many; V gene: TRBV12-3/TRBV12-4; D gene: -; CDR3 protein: CASSVGGTLAKNIQYF; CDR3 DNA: TGTGCCAGCAGTGTCGGTGGGACGTTAGCCAAAAACATTCAGTACTTC
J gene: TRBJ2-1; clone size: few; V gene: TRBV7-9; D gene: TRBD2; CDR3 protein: CASSPSGVGNEQFF; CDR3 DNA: TGTGCCAGCAGCCCTAGCGGTGTGGGCAATGAGCAGTTCTTC
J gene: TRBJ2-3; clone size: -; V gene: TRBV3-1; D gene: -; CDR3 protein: CASSQGERATDTQYF; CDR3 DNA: TGTGCCAGCAGCCAGGGGGAACGGGCCACAGATACGCAGTATTTT
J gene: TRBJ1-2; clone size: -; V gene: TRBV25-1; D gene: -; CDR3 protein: CASSSKGTAGTGYTF; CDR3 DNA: TGTGCCAGCAGTTCGAAGGGGACGGCCGGAACTGGCTACACCTTC
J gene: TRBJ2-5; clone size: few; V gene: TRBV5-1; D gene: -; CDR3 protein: CASSLGGVRSRQETQYF; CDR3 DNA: TGCGCCAGCAGCTTGGGGGGGGTCAGATCCCGACAAGAGACCCAGTACTTC
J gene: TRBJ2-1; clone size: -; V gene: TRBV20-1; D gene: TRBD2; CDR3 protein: CSAAGSGRAGRNEQFF; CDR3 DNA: TGCAGTGCCGCAGGTAGCGGGAGGGCCGGTAGGAATGAGCAGTTCTTC
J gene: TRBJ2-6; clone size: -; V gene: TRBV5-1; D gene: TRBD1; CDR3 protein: CASSYPPGTEGISGANVLTF; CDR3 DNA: TGCGCCAGCAGCTATCCTCCCGGGACAGAAGGAATCTCTGGGGCCAACGTCCTGACTTTC
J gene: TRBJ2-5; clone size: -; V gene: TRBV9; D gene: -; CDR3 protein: CASGVGWERETQYF; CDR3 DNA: TGTGCCAGCGGCGTAGGGTGGGAGCGGGAGACCCAGTACTTC
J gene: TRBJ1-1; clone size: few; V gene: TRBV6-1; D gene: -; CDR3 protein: CAISLTGDTEAFF; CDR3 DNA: TGTGCCATCAGTCTGACAGGCGACACTGAAGCTTTCTTT
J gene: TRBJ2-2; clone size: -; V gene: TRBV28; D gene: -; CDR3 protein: CASSTRAGGTANTGELFF; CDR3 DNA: TGTGCCAGCAGTACCCGGGCCGGGGGGACAGCGAACACCGGGGAGCTGTTTTTT
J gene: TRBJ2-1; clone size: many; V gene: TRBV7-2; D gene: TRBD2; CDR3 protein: CASSYRTSGDHNEQFF; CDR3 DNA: TGTGCCAGCAGCTATCGGACTAGCGGGGACCACAATGAGCAGTTCTTC
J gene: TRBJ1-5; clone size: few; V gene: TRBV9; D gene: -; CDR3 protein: CASSVDLGQPQHF; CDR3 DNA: TGTGCCAGCAGCGTAGATCTAGGTCAGCCCCAGCATTTT
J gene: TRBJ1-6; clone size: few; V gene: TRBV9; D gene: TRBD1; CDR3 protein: CASSNTGEPYNSPLHF; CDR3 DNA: TGTGCCAGCAGCAACACAGGGGAACCATATAATTCACCCCTCCACTTT
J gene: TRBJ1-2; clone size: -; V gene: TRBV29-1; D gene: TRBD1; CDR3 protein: CSVEWQGASYGYTF; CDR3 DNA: TGCAGCGTTGAGTGGCAGGGGGCTTCCTATGGCTACACCTTC
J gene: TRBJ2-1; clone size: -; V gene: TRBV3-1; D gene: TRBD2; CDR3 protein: CASSLNPLGLAAYNEQFF; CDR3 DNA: TGTGCCAGCAGCCTCAACCCACTGGGACTAGCGGCTTACAATGAGCAGTTCTTC
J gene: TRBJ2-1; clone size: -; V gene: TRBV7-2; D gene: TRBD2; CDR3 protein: CASSLPGLDQFF; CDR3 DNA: TGTGCCAGCAGCCTGCCGGGACTAGACCAGTTCTTC
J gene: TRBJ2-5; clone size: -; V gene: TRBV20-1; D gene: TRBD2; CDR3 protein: CSARDIAGGRDSETQYF; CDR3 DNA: TGCAGTGCCAGAGACATAGCGGGAGGGCGAGATTCGGAGACCCAGTACTTC
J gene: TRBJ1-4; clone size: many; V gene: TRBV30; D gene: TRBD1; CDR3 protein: CAWSGARGRAAEKLFF; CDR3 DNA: TGTGCCTGGAGTGGGGCCAGGGGGCGAGCGGCTGAAAAACTGTTTTTT
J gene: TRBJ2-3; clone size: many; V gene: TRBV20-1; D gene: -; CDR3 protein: CSARDRDGESATSDTQYF; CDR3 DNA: TGCAGTGCTAGAGACCGGGACGGTGAATCAGCGACCTCAGATACGCAGTATTTT
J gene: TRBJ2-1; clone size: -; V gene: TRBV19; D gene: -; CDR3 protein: CASSRSLLGNEQFF; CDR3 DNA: TGTGCCAGTAGTCGGAGCCTTTTGGGTAATGAGCAGTTCTTC
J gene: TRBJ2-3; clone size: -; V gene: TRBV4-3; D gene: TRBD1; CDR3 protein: CASSHDRGPRTDTQYF; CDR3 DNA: TGCGCCAGCAGCCACGACAGGGGGCCCCGCACAGATACGCAGTATTTT
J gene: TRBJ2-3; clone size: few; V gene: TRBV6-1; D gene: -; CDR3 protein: CASSPGHRVTDTQYF; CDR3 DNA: TGTGCCAGCAGCCCCGGGCACAGGGTGACAGATACGCAGTATTTT
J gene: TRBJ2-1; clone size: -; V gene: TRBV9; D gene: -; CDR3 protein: CASSVGLGDEQFF; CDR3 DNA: TGTGCCAGCAGCGTAGGGCTGGGCGATGAGCAGTTCTTC
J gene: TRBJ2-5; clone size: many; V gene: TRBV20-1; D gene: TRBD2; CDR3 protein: CSAPAGGATETQYF; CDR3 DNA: TGCAGTGCTCCTGCGGGGGGAGCGACGGAGACCCAGTACTTC
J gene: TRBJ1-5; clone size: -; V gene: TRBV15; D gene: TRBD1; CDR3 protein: CATSRAGQLNQPQHF; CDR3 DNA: TGTGCCACCAGCAGAGCGGGACAGCTCAATCAGCCCCAGCATTTT
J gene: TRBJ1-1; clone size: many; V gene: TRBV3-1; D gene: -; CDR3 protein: CASSQKPNTEAFF; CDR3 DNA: TGTGCCAGCAGCCAAAAACCCAACACTGAAGCTTTCTTT
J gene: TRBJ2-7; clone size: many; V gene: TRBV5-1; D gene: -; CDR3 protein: CASSRADGSYEQYF; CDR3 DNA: TGCGCCAGCAGCCGGGCGGACGGTTCCTACGAGCAGTACTTC
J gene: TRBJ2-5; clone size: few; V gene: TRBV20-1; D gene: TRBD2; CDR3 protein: CSAPGTSLRETQYF; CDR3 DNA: TGCAGTGCTCCAGGGACTAGTCTCAGGGAGACCCAGTACTTC
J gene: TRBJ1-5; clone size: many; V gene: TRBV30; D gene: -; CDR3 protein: CAWSLSGGGSNQPQHF; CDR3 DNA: TGTGCCTGGAGCCTCTCCGGGGGGGGTAGCAATCAGCCCCAGCATTTT
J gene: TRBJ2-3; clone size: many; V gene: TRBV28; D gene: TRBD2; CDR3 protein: CASSNLAGEDTQYF; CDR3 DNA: TGTGCCAGCAGCAATCTAGCGGGAGAAGATACGCAGTATTTT
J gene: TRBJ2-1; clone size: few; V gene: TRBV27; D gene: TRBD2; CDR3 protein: CASVDRLAGMYNEQFF; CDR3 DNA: TGTGCCAGCGTCGATCGACTAGCGGGGATGTACAATGAGCAGTTCTTC
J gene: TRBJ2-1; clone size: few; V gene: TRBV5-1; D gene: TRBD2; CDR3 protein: CASSTPGTSAPSSYNEQFF; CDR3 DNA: TGCGCCAGCAGTACCCCCGGGACTAGCGCACCTAGCTCCTACAATGAGCAGTTCTTC
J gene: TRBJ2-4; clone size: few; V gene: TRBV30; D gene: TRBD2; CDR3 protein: CAWNTGGPKNIQYF; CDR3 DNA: TGTGCCTGGAATACGGGAGGGCCCAAAAACATTCAGTACTTC
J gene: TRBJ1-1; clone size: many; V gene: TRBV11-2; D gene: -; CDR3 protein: CAIRTALNTEAFF; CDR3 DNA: TGTGCCATACGGACAGCTTTGAACACTGAAGCTTTCTTT
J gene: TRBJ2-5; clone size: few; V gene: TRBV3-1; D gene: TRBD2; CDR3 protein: CASSQENSGKIQYF; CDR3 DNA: TGTGCCAGCAGCCAAGAGAACAGCGGGAAGATCCAGTACTTC
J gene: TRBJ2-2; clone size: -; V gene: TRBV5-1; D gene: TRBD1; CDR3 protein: CASSLAGTGATGELFF; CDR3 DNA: TGCGCCAGCAGCTTGGCCGGGACAGGGGCCACCGGGGAGCTGTTTTTT
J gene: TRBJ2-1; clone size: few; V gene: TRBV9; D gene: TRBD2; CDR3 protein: CASSILAGGYNEQFF; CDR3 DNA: TGTGCCAGCAGCATCTTAGCGGGAGGTTACAATGAGCAGTTCTTC
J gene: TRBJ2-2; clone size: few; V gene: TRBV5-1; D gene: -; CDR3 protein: CASSLASQSGELFF; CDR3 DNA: TGCGCCAGCAGCTTGGCCTCCCAGTCCGGGGAGCTGTTTTTT
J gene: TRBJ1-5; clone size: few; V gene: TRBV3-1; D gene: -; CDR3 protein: CASSVGPNQPQHF; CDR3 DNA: TGTGCCAGCAGCGTAGGTCCAAATCAGCCCCAGCATTTT
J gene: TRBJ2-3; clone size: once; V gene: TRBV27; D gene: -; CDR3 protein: CASSHGTSPSTDTQYF; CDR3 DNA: TGTGCCAGCAGTCACGGGACGTCCCCTAGCACAGATACGCAGTATTTT